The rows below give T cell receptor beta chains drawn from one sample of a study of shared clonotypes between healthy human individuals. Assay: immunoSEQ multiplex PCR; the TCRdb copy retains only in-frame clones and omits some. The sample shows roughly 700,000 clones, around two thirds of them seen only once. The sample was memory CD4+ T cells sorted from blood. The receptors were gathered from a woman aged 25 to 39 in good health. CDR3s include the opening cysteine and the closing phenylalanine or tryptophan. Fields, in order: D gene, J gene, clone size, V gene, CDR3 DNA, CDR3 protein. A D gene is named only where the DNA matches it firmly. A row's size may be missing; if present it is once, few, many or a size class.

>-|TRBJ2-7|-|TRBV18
TGTGCCAGCTCACCTCGCTACGGGGACTCACGCGAGCAGTACTTC
CASSPRYGDSREQYF
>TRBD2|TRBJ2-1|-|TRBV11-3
TGTGCCAGCAGCTTAATAGCGGGTCAACATGAGCAGTTCTTC
CASSLIAGQHEQFF
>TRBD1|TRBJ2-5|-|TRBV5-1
TGCGCCAGCAGCTTGGGGTCAGGGGGTTTTGAGACCCAGTACTTC
CASSLGSGGFETQYF
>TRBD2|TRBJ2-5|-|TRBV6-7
TGTGCCAGCACCCTGGGACTAGCGGGATCCCGGGGGGGGACCCAGTACTTC
CASTLGLAGSRGGTQYF
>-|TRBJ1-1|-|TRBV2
TGTGCCAGCAGTGAGGGGAAGGGGAGAAACACTGAAGCTTTCTTT
CASSEGKGRNTEAFF
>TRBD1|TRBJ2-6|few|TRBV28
TGTGCCAGCAGCCGGACAGGGGGTGGGGCCAACGTCCTGACTTTC
CASSRTGGGANVLTF
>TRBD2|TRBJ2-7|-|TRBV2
TGTGCCAGCTCAGCGGTAGCGGGACCCTACGAGCAGTACTTC
CASSAVAGPYEQYF
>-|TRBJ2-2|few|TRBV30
TGTGCCTGGAGGGACCCCCGAGGCGGGGAGCTGTTTTTT
CAWRDPRGGELFF
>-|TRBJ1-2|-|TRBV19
TGTGCCAGTAGTCAGGGCCGAGACTATGGCTACACCTTC
CASSQGRDYGYTF
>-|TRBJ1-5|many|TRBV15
TGTGCCACCAGCAGACAGGGTTGGGAGGGCAATCAGCCCCAGCATTTT
CATSRQGWEGNQPQHF
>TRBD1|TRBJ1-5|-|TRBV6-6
TGTGCCAGCAGCCTGGACAGGGGACAGGCTCAGCCCCAGCATTTT
CASSLDRGQAQPQHF
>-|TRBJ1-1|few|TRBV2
TGTGCCAGCAGTGTCAAAGGGGTCCTCACTGAAGCTTTCTTT
CASSVKGVLTEAFF
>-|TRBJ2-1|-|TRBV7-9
TGTGCCAGCAGCTTTTTGGGCAGGGACGATGAGCAGTTCTTC
CASSFLGRDDEQFF
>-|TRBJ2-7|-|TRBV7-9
TGTGCCAGCAGCTCCGGGGTGGAGGGTATCCACGAGCAGTACTTC
CASSSGVEGIHEQYF
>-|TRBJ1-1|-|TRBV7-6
TGTGCCAGCAGCCGACAGGCGAACACTGAAGCTTTCTTT
CASSRQANTEAFF
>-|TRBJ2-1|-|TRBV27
TGTGCCAGCAGCTACCAGACTAGTGGGAATGAGCAGTTCTTC
CASSYQTSGNEQFF
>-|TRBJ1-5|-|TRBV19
TGTGCCGCAGCCCGGGCGAGCAATCAGCCCCAGCATTTT
CAAARASNQPQHF
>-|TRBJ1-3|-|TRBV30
TGTGCCTGGAGTCTACCTGGCAGTTCGAGCTCTGGAAACACCATATATTTT
CAWSLPGSSSSGNTIYF
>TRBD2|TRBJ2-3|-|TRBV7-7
TGTGCCAGCAGCCGGGGGGTGAATAGCGGTTACACAGATACGCAGTATTTT
CASSRGVNSGYTDTQYF
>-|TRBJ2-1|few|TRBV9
TGTGCCAGCAGCGTAGAGCTGGTAGAATACAATGAGCAGTTCTTC
CASSVELVEYNEQFF
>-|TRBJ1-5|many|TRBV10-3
TGTGCCATCAGTGAGTCAGGGGACGTTAATCAGCCCCAGCATTTT
CAISESGDVNQPQHF
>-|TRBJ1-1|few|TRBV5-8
TGTGCCAGCAGCTTAACATCGAACACTGAAGCTTTCTTT
CASSLTSNTEAFF
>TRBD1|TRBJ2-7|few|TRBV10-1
TGCGCCAGCAGCGCTGACAGGGGACTTGGAGAGCAGTACTTC
CASSADRGLGEQYF
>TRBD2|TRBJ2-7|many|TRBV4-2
TGTGCCAGCAGCTCCAGCCAGACTAGCGGGAGTCTTGTGCAGTACTTC
CASSSSQTSGSLVQYF
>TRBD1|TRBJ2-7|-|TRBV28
TGTGCCAGCAGTTTACCAGACAGGGCGTTCGAGCAGTACTTC
CASSLPDRAFEQYF
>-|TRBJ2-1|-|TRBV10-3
TGTGCCATCAGTGGGGCTAGCGCGCACAATGAGCAGTTCTTC
CAISGASAHNEQFF
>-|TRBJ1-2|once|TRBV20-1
TGCAGGGGGCCCGGACCCCACTACACCTTC
CRGPGPHYTF
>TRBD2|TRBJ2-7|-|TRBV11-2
TGTGCCAGCAGCCCCGGACTAGCGGGGGGCTACGAGCAGTACTTC
CASSPGLAGGYEQYF
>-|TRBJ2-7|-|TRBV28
TGTGCCAGCAGTACACTCGGTGGGGGGGCGGGTGAGCAGTACTTC
CASSTLGGGAGEQYF
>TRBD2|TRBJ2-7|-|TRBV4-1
TGCGCCAGCAGCCGCCTCGAGACTGGGACTAGCGGACAACAGTACTTC
CASSRLETGTSGQQYF
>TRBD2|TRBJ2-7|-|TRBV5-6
TGTGCCAGCAGCGCCGTCGGGGGGGCCCTCGGCGAGCAGTACTTC
CASSAVGGALGEQYF
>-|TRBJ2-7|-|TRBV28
TGTGCCAGCAGTCCCGGGACGGGTACCTACGAGCAGTACTTC
CASSPGTGTYEQYF
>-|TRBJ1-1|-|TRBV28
TGTGCCAGCCGACGTACAGGGTTCAACACTGAAGCTTTCTTT
CASRRTGFNTEAFF
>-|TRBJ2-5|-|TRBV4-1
TGCGCCAGCAGCCCGGACATCCAGCGTGAGCAGTACTTC
CASSPDIQREQYF
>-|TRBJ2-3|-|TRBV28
TGTGCCAGCAGTGGGGCGGCTCTTAGCACAGATACGCAGTATTTT
CASSGAALSTDTQYF
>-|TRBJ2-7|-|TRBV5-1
TGCGCCAGCAGCATAGGACCAAACTACGAGCAGTACTTC
CASSIGPNYEQYF
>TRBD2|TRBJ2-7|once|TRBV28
TGTGCCAGCAGTTTATCGTCTGCGGGAGCCTCCTACGAGCAGTACTTC
CASSLSSAGASYEQYF
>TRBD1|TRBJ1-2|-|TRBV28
TGTGCCAGCAGTCCCCCCATAGCAGGGGGCGGTGGCTACACCTTC
CASSPPIAGGGGYTF
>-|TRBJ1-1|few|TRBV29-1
TGCAGTCATATGGACAGTTCGAACACTGAAGCTTTCTTT
CSHMDSSNTEAFF
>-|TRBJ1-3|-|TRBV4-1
TGCGCCAGCAGCCAAGCAGGGTTTAGGGCTGGAAACACCATATATTTT
CASSQAGFRAGNTIYF
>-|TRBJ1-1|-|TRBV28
TGTGCCAGCAGTCCTTCACCGCAGACCCGGGGCACTGAAGCTTTCTTT
CASSPSPQTRGTEAFF
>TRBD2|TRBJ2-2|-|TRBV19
TGTGCCAGTATAAATAGCGGGAAGACCGGGGAGCTGTTTTTT
CASINSGKTGELFF
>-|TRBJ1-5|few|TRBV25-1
TGTGCCAGCAGTGAATACACAGCCCATCAGCCCCAGCATTTT
CASSEYTAHQPQHF
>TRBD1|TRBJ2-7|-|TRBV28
TGTGCCAGCAGAACCGGGACAGGCCCCGGGGATTACGAGCAGTACTTC
CASRTGTGPGDYEQYF
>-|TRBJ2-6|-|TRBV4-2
TGTGCCAGCAGCCAAGATAACTGGCAGGGGTCCTCTGGGGCCAACGTCCTGACTTTC
CASSQDNWQGSSGANVLTF
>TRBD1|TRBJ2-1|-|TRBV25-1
TGTGCCAGCAGCCCCCCTAGGGCAGGGGGTGGAGATGAGCAGTTCTTC
CASSPPRAGGGDEQFF
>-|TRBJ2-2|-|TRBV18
TGTGCCAGCTGGTCGGGGACGGCGAACACCGGGGAGCTGTTTTTT
CASWSGTANTGELFF